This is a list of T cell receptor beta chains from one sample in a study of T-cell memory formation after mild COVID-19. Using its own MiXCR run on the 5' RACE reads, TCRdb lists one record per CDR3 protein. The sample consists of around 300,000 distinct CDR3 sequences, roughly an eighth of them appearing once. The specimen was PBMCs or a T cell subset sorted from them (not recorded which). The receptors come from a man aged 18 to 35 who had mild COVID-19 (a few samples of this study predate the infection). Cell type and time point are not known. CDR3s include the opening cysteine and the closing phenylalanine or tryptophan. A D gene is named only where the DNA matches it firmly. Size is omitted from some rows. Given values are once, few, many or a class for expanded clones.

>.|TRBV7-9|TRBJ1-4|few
CASSPQGSSRGYF
TGTGCCAGCAGCCCCCAAGGGTCCTCTCGGGGGTATTTT
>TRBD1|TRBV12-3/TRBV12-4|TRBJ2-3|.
CASRWTGGVDTQYF
TGTGCCAGCAGGTGGACAGGGGGCGTAGATACGCAGTATTTT
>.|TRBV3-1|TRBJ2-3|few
CASSHSQGGRYF
TGTGCCAGCAGCCATTCGCAGGGCGGGCGGTATTTT
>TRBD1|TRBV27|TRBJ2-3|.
CASSPWTGEPDTQYF
TGTGCCAGCAGTCCATGGACAGGGGAACCAGATACGCAGTATTTT
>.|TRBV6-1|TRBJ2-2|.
CASSETPAGTGELFF
TGTGCCAGCAGTGAAACCCCAGCCGGGACCGGGGAGCTGTTTTTT
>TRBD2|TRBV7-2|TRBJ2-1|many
CASSSGLVNEQFF
TGTGCCAGCAGCTCCGGACTAGTTAATGAGCAGTTCTTC
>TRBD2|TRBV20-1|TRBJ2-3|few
CSARDGQPGLGADTQYF
TGCAGTGCTAGAGATGGGCAGCCGGGACTAGGGGCGGATACGCAGTATTTT
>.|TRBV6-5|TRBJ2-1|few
CASKETVNNEQFF
TGTGCCAGCAAGGAGACAGTTAACAATGAGCAGTTCTTC
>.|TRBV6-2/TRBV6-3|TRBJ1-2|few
CASSYSPNYGYTF
TGTGCCAGCAGCTACAGCCCTAACTATGGCTACACCTTC
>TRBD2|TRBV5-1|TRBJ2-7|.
CASSLEWRGSEQYF
TGCGCCAGCAGCTTGGAATGGCGGGGGAGCGAGCAGTACTTC
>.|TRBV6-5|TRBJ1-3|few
CASSYSPSYSGNTIYF
TGTGCCAGCAGTTACTCTCCCTCCTACTCTGGAAACACCATATATTTT
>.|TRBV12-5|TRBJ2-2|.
CASDPRRGANTGELFF
TGTGCTAGTGATCCCAGGAGGGGGGCGAACACCGGGGAGCTGTTTTTT
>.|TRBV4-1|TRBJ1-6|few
CASSQGRTADNSPLHF
TGCGCCAGCAGCCAAGGCCGGACAGCCGATAATTCACCCCTCCACTTT
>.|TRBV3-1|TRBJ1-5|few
CASSQGVPGQPQHF
TGTGCCAGCAGCCAGGGGGTGCCCGGACAGCCCCAGCATTTT
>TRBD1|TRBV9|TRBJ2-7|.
CASRGTGDEQYF
TGTGCCAGCAGGGGGACAGGGGACGAGCAGTACTTC
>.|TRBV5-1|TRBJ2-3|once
CASSSTGLAAHSPDTQYF
TGCGCCAGCAGCTCCACGGGGCTGGCAGCCCACAGCCCAGATACGCAGTATTTT
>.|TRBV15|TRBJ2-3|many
CATSRDTDTQYF
TGTGCCACCAGCAGAGACACAGATACGCAGTATTTT
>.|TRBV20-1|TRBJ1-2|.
CSGQFLGGSYGYTF
TGCAGTGGCCAATTCCTAGGGGGATCCTATGGCTACACCTTC
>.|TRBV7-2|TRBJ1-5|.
CASSYEGQPQHF
TGTGCCAGCAGTTATGAGGGTCAGCCCCAGCATTTT
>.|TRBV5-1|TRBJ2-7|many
CASSLVPGSGEQYF
TGCGCCAGCAGCTTGGTGCCGGGGTCGGGCGAGCAGTACTTC
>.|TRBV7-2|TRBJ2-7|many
CASSLADSRPYEQYF
TGTGCCAGCAGCTTGGCCGACAGTAGACCCTACGAGCAGTACTTC
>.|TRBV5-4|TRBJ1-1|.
CASSLGGPGGTEAFF
TGTGCCAGCAGCTTGGGAGGTCCCGGGGGCACTGAAGCTTTCTTT
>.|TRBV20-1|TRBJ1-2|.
CSVPAGQLFYGYTF
TGCAGTGTCCCTGCAGGACAGCTCTTCTATGGCTACACCTTC
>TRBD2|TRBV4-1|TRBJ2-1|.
CASSRRPGLGDEQFF
TGCGCCAGCAGCCGCCGACCGGGACTAGGAGATGAGCAGTTCTTC
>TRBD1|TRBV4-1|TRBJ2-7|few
CASSARTGPAYEQYF
TGCGCCAGCAGCGCCCGGACAGGGCCGGCCTACGAGCAGTACTTC
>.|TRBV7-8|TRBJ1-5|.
CASSRAGDRRQPQHF
TGTGCCAGCAGCCGGGCGGGGGACCGAAGACAGCCCCAGCATTTT
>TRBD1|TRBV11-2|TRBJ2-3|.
CASSLSGGSGTDTQYF
TGTGCCAGCAGCTTGTCAGGGGGCAGCGGCACAGATACGCAGTATTTT
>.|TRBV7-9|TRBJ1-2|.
CASSTQGFYGYTF
TGTGCCAGCAGCACCCAGGGGTTTTATGGCTACACCTTC
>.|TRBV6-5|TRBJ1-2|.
CASSYSVGGYGYTF
TGTGCCAGCAGTTACTCGGTGGGGGGGTATGGCTACACCTTC
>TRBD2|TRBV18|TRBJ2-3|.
CASSPPRSSGGHTQYF
TGTGCCAGCTCACCACCGAGGTCTAGCGGGGGACATACGCAGTATTTT
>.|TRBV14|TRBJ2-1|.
CASSGRPSYDEQFF
TGTGCCAGCAGCGGTCGGCCATCGTACGATGAGCAGTTCTTC
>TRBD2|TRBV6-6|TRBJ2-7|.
CASSYSGGTYEQYF
TGTGCCAGCAGTTATAGCGGGGGCACCTACGAGCAGTACTTC
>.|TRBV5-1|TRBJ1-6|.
CASSLGDSPSPLHF
TGCGCCAGCAGCCTGGGGGATAGCCCTTCACCCCTCCACTTT
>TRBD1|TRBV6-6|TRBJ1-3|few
CASSYPGTGDTIYF
TGTGCCAGCAGTTACCCCGGGACAGGGGACACCATATATTTT
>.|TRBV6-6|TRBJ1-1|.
CASGNDMRF
TGTGCCAGCGGCAATGACATGCGCTTT
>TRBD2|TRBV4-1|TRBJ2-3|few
CASSQEASGGATDTQYF
TGCGCCAGCAGCCAAGAGGCTAGCGGGGGGGCAACAGATACGCAGTATTTT
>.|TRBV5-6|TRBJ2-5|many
CASSLVNPGGETQYF
TGTGCCAGCAGCTTGGTCAACCCCGGAGGGGAGACCCAGTACTTC
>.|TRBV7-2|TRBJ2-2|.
CASGVGWGAGELFF
TGTGCCAGCGGCGTGGGGTGGGGCGCCGGGGAGCTGTTTTTT
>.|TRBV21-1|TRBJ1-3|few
CASSKAGTVYNSGNTIYF
TGTGCCAGCAGCAAAGCGGGGACGGTCTACAACTCTGGAAACACCATATATTTT
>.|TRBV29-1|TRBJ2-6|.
CSVEGTPSGANVLTF
TGCAGCGTTGAGGGGACACCGTCTGGGGCCAACGTCCTGACTTTC
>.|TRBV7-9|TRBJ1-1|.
CASSPRGGIEAFF
TGTGCCAGCAGCCCCCGGGGGGGCATTGAAGCTTTCTTT
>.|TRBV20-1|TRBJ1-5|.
CSAREQVGNQPQHF
TGCAGTGCTAGAGAACAGGTTGGCAATCAGCCCCAGCATTTT